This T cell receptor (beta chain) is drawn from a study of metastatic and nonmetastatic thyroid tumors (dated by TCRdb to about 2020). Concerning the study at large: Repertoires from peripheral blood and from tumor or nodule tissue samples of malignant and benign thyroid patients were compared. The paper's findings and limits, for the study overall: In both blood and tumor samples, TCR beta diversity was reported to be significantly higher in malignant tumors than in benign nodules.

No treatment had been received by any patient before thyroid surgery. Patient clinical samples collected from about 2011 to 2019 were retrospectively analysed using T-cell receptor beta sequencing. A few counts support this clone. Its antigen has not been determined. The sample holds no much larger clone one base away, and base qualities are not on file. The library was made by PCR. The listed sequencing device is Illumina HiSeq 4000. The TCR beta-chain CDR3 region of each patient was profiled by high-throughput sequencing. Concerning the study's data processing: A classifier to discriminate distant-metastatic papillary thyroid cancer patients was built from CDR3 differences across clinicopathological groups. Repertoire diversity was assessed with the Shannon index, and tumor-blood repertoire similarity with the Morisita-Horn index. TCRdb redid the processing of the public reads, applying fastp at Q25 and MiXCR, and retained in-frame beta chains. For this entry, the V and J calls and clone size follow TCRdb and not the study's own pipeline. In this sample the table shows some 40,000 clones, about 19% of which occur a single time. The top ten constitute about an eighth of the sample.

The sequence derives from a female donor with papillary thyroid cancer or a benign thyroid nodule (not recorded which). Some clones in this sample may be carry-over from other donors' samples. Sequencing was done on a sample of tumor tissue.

The sequence in DNA is TGTGCCACCAGCATACCCGGACAGGGGGCTGGTTCACCCCTCCACTTT. The translation is CATSIPGQGAGSPLHF. The sequence is built from TRBV15 and TRBJ1-6; the central 11 bases match TRBD1. Its CDR3 holds 16 amino acids, cysteine through phenylalanine. The CDR3 DNA has 48 bases and is translated from base 1. The germline V gene (reference sequence) supplies CDR1 LNHNV and CDR2 YYDKDF. Clipping removes 4 bases from V and 9 bases from J, with 8 as the unmatched junction base count.